The table lists the clone carrying this T cell receptor beta chain with many counts. Its antigen is as yet unknown. TCRdb itself ran the reads through MiXCR, one entry per CDR3 protein. The repertoire holds a few hundred thousand distinct CDR3 sequences, with 20% to 25% as singletons. V dropped 10 bases and J dropped 0 bases, with 10 bases sitting between them. The germline CDR1 and CDR2 sequences are SGHTA and FQGNSA. The CDR3 spans 13 residues. This entry is derived from a study of T cell repertoires in cytomegalovirus infection. Turning to the study itself: TCR beta signatures that were public indicated CMV infection and matching HLA type.

General study findings and limits: Clonotypes of TCR beta that were HLA-C-restricted and CMV-specific dominated the ex vivo response.

V is TRBV7-2 and J is TRBJ2-1; a possible D gene is TRBD2 (6 bases). The sequences come from cultured PBMCs, collected from culture after CMV antigen stimulation. This TCR was sampled from a human donor in good health (CMV status not recorded). Some clones in this sample may be carry-over from other donors' samples. The CDR3 coding sequence is TGTGCCATCGCGGGGAGCTCCTACAATGAGCAGTTCTTC. Its protein is CAIAGSSYNEQFF.